Presented here are 18 T cell receptor beta chains from one specimen sequenced in a study of read filtering for tumor transcriptome and immune sequencing. The library was built from roughly 400 ng RNA with molecular barcoded adaptors for alpha/delta and beta/gamma chains. TCRdb re-called the reads with MiXCR, one entry per CDR3 protein. The sample carries 50,000 to 65,000 distinct CDR3 sequences, around an eighth recorded once. The sequencing input was a population of CD138-negative cells sorted from bone marrow. These receptors were collected from a donor at least 40 years old with multiple myeloma.

In its sample, this clonotype was seen many times. The genes are TRBV18 and TRBJ2-3, with 13 bases matching TRBD2. The V gene's germline CDR1 is KGHSH and CDR2 LQKENI. This CDR3 is built from 18 residues. The V segment lost 3 bases and the J segment 0 bases; nucleotides outside the gene matches: 6. The CDR3 protein is CASSPLGTSGTSTDTQYF. The CDR3 nucleotides read TGTGCCAGCTCACCGCTCGGGACTAGCGGGACCAGCACAGATACGCAGTATTTT.

This clonotype was picked up many times. The CDR3 sequence is CSAKGVAGKETQYF. CDR3 sequence (DNA): TGCAGTGCAAAGGGGGTAGCGGGAAAAGAGACCCAGTACTTC. The J gene is TRBJ2-5, the V gene TRBV20-1; 8 positions match TRBD2. CDR1 DFQATT and CDR2 SNEGSKA come from the germline V gene (reference sequence). The CDR3 totals 14 residues. Losses at the gene ends were 6 bases for V and 3 bases for J; bases not matched to a gene: 9.

This clonotype was seen repeatedly, ten times or more. J is TRBJ2-5 and V is TRBV5-1; D gene ambiguous. Per germline, CDR1 SGHRS and CDR2 YFSETQ. The CDR3 consists of 14 residues. Trimming shortened V by 0 bases and J by 2 bases, and 8 bases separated the two germline ends. The CDR3 spells CASSLDVRQETQYF. As DNA, the CDR3 is TGCGCCAGCAGCTTGGATGTCAGGCAAGAGACCCAGTACTTC.

The J gene is TRBJ1-2, the V gene TRBV6-6, with no clear D. Trimming removed 0 bases at V and 0 bases at J, with 8 bases between. The CDR3 loop spans 15 amino acids. From germline, CDR1 is MNHNY and CDR2 SVGAGI (reference sequence). Here the CDR3 reads CASSYSDGSNYGYTF. In nucleotides, the CDR3 is TGTGCCAGCAGTTACTCGGACGGATCTAACTATGGCTACACCTTC.

A few counts support this clonotype. A much larger clone sits a single nucleotide away, making a read error possible. Because the CDR3 is missing its conserved closing phenylalanine or tryptophan, this is likely a read error. V usage is TRBV5-1 and J usage is TRBJ2-7; D remains ambiguous. With 0 bases removed from V and 1 base from J, the gap between germline ends came to 5 bases. Germline loops: CDR1 SGHRS, CDR2 YFSETQ. The CDR3 loop spans 13 amino acids. CDR3 loop: CASSLVRSYEQYS. CDR3 sequence (DNA): TGCGCCAGCAGCTTGGTTAGATCCTACGAGCAGTACTCC.

At least ten counts were recorded for this clonotype. The chain links TRBV29-1 to TRBJ2-5, with D possibly being TRBD1 (5 bases). The CDR3 has 16 residues. CDR1 SQVTM and CDR2 ANQGSEA come from the germline V gene. V shed 0 bases and J shed 5 bases, with 19 bases lying between them. Here the CDR3 reads CSVEDGLGRQGETQYF. DNA for the CDR3: TGCAGCGTTGAAGACGGATTGGGCAGGCAGGGCGAGACCCAGTACTTC.

In this sample, this clonotype turned up many times. This sequence joins TRBV5-1 and TRBJ2-7, with D unclear. CDR1 is SGHRS, CDR2 YFSETQ, per germline. The germline V and J ends were trimmed by 4 bases and 1 base, with 39 bases remaining between them. This CDR3 is built from 23 residues. The CDR3 here is CASSPRLFSQLTQTERISYEQYF. The CDR3 DNA follows: TGCGCCAGCAGCCCGCGTTTGTTTTCCCAACTGACCCAGACCGAACGCATATCCTACGAGCAGTACTTC.

This clonotype was seen many times. V is TRBV3-1 and J is TRBJ2-1, with TRBD1 matching over 8 bases. V lost 1 base to trimming and J lost 8 bases; unmatched junction nucleotides: 4. Germline V gene lookup returns CDR1 LGHDT and CDR2 YNNKEL (reference sequence). The CDR3 length is 14 residues. CDR3 nucleotides: TGTGCCAGCAGCCAAGGCACGGACAGGGATGAGCAGTTCTTC. Translated: CASSQGTDRDEQFF.

This clonotype was recorded many times. The rearrangement links TRBV7-9 to TRBJ1-1, with D unresolved. V was shortened by 6 bases and J by 7 bases, with 12 bases between the two germline ends. The CDR3 loop spans 12 amino acids. Germline V gene data show CDR1 as SEHNR and CDR2 as FQNEAQ (reference sequence). CDR3 nucleotide sequence: TGTGCCAGCAGGACCTGGGATGGTGAAGCTTTCTTT. It codes for CASRTWDGEAFF.

This clonotype has ten or more counts. The genes are TRBV29-1 and TRBJ2-2; TRBD1 agrees at 7 bases. The CDR3 is 15 amino acids. With V trimmed by 7 bases and J by 0 bases, 8 bases remained unmatched. The germline CDR1 and CDR2 sequences are SQVTM and ANQGSEA. The CDR3 DNA follows: TGCAGCGCGTCCGGGACAGTCCCGAACACCGGGGAGCTGTTTTTT. It yields the protein CSASGTVPNTGELFF.

The chain recombines TRBV9 with TRBJ1-1, with TRBD1 as a possible D gene (5 bases). From germline, CDR1 is SGDLS and CDR2 YYNGEE. This CDR3 spans 15 amino acids. Trimming pared 0 bases from V and 4 bases from J, leaving 13 bases between. As DNA, the CDR3 is TGTGCCAGCAGCGTAGAATCCAGGGAGCTCACTGAAGCTTTCTTT. It translates to CASSVESRELTEAFF.

There are a few counts of this clonotype. Germline is not matched at one junction end, which may reflect a read error. The chain couples TRBV5-1 to TRBJ1-2, with a weak D call TRBD1 (6 bases). This CDR3 contains 12 residues. CDR1 is SGHRS, CDR2 YFSETQ, per germline. The CDR3 region has the DNA TGCGTCAGCAGATTGGACAGATATGGCCACACCTTC. Its translation: CVSRLDRYGHTF.

This clonotype was seen ten or more times. V gene TRBV29-1 combines with J gene TRBJ1-1, with D possibly being TRBD1 (5 bases). V shed 7 bases and J shed 5 bases, with 11 bases lying between them. The CDR3 runs 11 residues. Per the germline V gene, CDR1 is SQVTM and CDR2 is ANQGSEA. The CDR3 DNA reads TGCAGCGCCGGGCCAGGGACTGAAGCTTTCTTT. This sequence encodes CSAGPGTEAFF.

This clonotype was seen at least ten times. This chain joins TRBV20-1 and TRBJ2-3; the D is unclear. The CDR3 runs 15 residues. Trimming left V 4 bases short and J 1 base short, with 15 bases between. The germline V gene encodes CDR1 DFQATT and CDR2 SNEGSKA (reference sequence). CDR3: CSATSRTVGTDTQYF. DNA of the CDR3: TGCAGTGCTACCTCCAGGACGGTGGGCACAGATACGCAGTATTTT.

A remark on this clonotype: A read error is possible here, since a much larger clone lies one base away. The conserved closing phenylalanine or tryptophan is absent in this CDR3, likely reflecting a read error. The V call is TRBV4-1, the J call TRBJ2-2, with D hard to call. CDR1 is MGHRA, CDR2 YSYEKL, per germline. Between the trimmed V and J ends, which lost 4 bases and 0 bases, there was a span of 9 bases. This CDR3 region has 15 residues. CDR3 sequence (DNA): TGCGCCAGCAGCCCTCGGGCCCCGAACACCGGGGAGCTGTTTTCT. Residues: CASSPRAPNTGELFS.

V and J are TRBV19 and TRBJ2-5; TRBD2 agrees at 10 bases. Germline V lookup: CDR1 LNHDA, CDR2 SQIVND (reference sequence). The V segment lost 7 bases and the J segment 5 bases; nucleotides outside the gene matches: 4. The CDR3 has 13 residues. CDR3 amino acids: CASKREGLETQYF. CDR3 nucleotide sequence: TGTGCCAGTAAGCGGGAGGGATTGGAGACCCAGTACTTC.

This clonotype appeared many times. V usage is TRBV29-1 and J usage is TRBJ2-5; D remains ambiguous. The V gene's germline CDR1 is SQVTM and CDR2 ANQGSEA. The V end lost 5 bases, the J end lost 3 bases, and 13 bases lay between the germline ends. The CDR3 spans 13 residues. CDR3 region: CSVSGQNEETQYF. As DNA, the CDR3 is TGCAGCGTTTCCGGGCAGAATGAAGAGACCCAGTACTTC. Drawing the rest from reference TRBV29-1 and TRBJ2-5, the complete variable domain is SAVISQKPSRDICQRGTSLTIQCQVDSQVTMMFWYRQQPGQSLTLIATANQGSEATYESGFVIDKFPISRPNLTFSTLTVSNMSPEDSSIYLCSVSGQNEETQYFGPGTRLLVL.

This clonotype was counted only a few times. This may arise from a read error, as a much more abundant clone is one base away. This CDR3 reads CASSLQSYTEAFF. The CDR3 bases are TGTGCCAGCAGCCTTCAGAGTTACACTGAAGCTTTCTTT. The chain joins TRBV7-6 to TRBJ1-1; D call uncertain. Trimming shortened V by 5 bases and J by 3 bases, and 10 bases separated the two germline ends. Germline CDR1 SGHVS, CDR2 FNYEAQ. The CDR3 consists of 13 residues.